Below, 4 T cell receptor beta chains from the same sample are listed, as sequenced in a study of blood T cell repertoires in COVID-19. The table came from immunoSEQ multiplex PCR; TCRdb's copy has only in-frame clones and leaves some out. The table shows 360,000 or so clones, with 75% to 90% occurring only once. Sequencing was performed on PBMCs or T cells enriched from blood (not recorded which). The receptors originated from a woman between 50 and 59 years old who had recovered from COVID-19.

The rearrangement joins TRBV27 to TRBJ2-3; 12 nucleotides match TRBD2. Germline CDR1 and CDR2: MNHEY and SMNVEV (reference sequence). The CDR3 is 22 amino acids. With V trimmed by 6 bases and J by 3 bases, 25 bases remained unmatched. The CDR3 is CASSHSGGRGPTSGRGTDTQYF. The DNA of the CDR3 is TGTGCCAGCAGCCACTCCGGCGGCAGGGGGCCGACTAGCGGGAGAGGGACAGATACGCAGTATTTT.

This chain links TRBV3-1 (or the pseudogene TRBV3-2) with TRBJ2-7; 11 nucleotides agree with TRBD2. The CDR3 contains 15 residues. Losses at the gene ends were 1 base for V and 4 bases for J; bases not matched to a gene: 3. Germline CDR1 LGHDT, CDR2 YNNKEL (reference sequence). CDR3 sequence (DNA): TGTGCCAGCAGCCAAGTAGCGGGGGGGCCGTACGAGCAGTACTTC. This translates into CASSQVAGGPYEQYF.

CDR3 coding DNA: TGTGCCAGCAGTGAGGGACAGGGGCGTTCTGAAAAACTGTTTTTT. Translating gives CASSEGQGRSEKLFF. This sequence joins TRBV27 and TRBJ1-4, with 10 bases aligning to TRBD1. V shed 5 bases and J 7 bases; nucleotides not matched to a gene: 7. The CDR3 loop spans 15 amino acids. The germline gives CDR1 MNHEY, CDR2 SMNVEV (reference sequence).

The V call is TRBV30, the J call TRBJ2-2; TRBD2 aligns across 12 bases. CDR3 length equals 15 residues. Germline assignment: CDR1 GTSNPN and CDR2 SVGIG (reference sequence). J lost 5 bases, V lost 4 bases, and 5 bases had no gene match. The CDR3 protein is CAWKLAGGWTGELFF. The CDR3 coding sequence is TGTGCCTGGAAACTAGCGGGGGGTTGGACCGGGGAGCTGTTTTTT.